Listed below are T cell receptor beta chains from one sample, sequenced in a study of prognosis after radiotherapy for stage I lung cancer. TCRdb ran MiXCR on the multiplex PCR reads and lists one entry per CDR3 protein. The data contain 45,000 to 60,000 distinct CDR3 sequences, about 35% of them singletons. The starting material was PBMCs, obtained before or after stereotactic body radiation therapy (not recorded which). These TCRs come from a donor at least 50 years old with non-small cell lung cancer. CDR3s include the opening cysteine and the closing phenylalanine or tryptophan. D genes are given only for firm matches. Not every row has a clone size; where given, it reads once, few, many or a size class.

V gene,clone size,J gene,D gene,CDR3 protein,CDR3 DNA
TRBV6-1,-,TRBJ2-1,TRBD2,CASRQTGTSGSDEQFF,TGTGCCAGCAGGCAAACCGGGACTAGCGGGAGCGACGAGCAGTTCTTC
TRBV28,-,TRBJ2-2,-,CASNSRGTGELFF,TGTGCCAGCAATAGTAGGGGGACCGGGGAGCTGTTTTTT
TRBV6-5,many,TRBJ1-1,-,CASSYGGPEAFF,TGTGCCAGCAGTTACGGGGGTCCTGAAGCTTTCTTT
TRBV20-1,many,TRBJ1-3,-,CSARVSGGAGNTIYF,TGCAGTGCTAGGGTTTCTGGCGGGGCTGGAAACACCATATATTTT
TRBV7-2,many,TRBJ2-7,-,CASSLRGYEQYF,TGTGCCAGCAGCTTAAGGGGCTACGAGCAGTACTTC
TRBV5-1,-,TRBJ2-3,-,CASSLSGGGQWDTQYF,TGCGCCAGCAGCTTGTCCGGCGGCGGGCAATGGGATACGCAGTATTTT
TRBV9,many,TRBJ1-2,TRBD1,CASSPGPTGTNYGYTF,TGTGCCAGCAGCCCGGGGCCGACAGGGACTAACTATGGCTACACCTTC
TRBV6-2/TRBV6-3,many,TRBJ1-5,-,CASSSISDQPQHF,TGTGCCAGCAGTTCGATCTCTGATCAGCCCCAGCATTTT
TRBV7-9,-,TRBJ2-3,-,CASSLVFSESTDTQYF,TGTGCCAGCAGCTTAGTTTTTTCGGAGAGCACAGATACGCAGTATTTT
TRBV11-2,-,TRBJ1-6,-,CASSLVVQGNSPLHF,TGTGCCAGCAGCTTAGTGGTTCAGGGAAATTCACCCCTCCACTTT
TRBV27,many,TRBJ1-1,-,CASSFQQNIEAFF,TGTGCCAGCAGTTTTCAACAGAACATTGAAGCTTTCTTT
TRBV11-3,-,TRBJ1-1,-,CASSSTVKTEALF,TGTGCCAGCAGCTCGACAGTGAAAACTGAAGCTCTCTTT
TRBV5-1,-,TRBJ2-1,TRBD2,CASSCGLATVNEQFF,TGCGCCAGCAGCTGCGGACTAGCGACTGTAAATGAGCAGTTCTTC
TRBV9,-,TRBJ2-1,TRBD1,CASSVSRGQGYNEQFF,TGTGCCAGCAGCGTATCCCGAGGACAGGGGTACAATGAGCAGTTCTTC
TRBV7-2,many,TRBJ2-7,TRBD1,CASSQSRDRGKEQYF,TGTGCCAGCAGCCAGAGCCGAGACAGGGGAAAAGAGCAGTACTTC
TRBV20-1,few,TRBJ2-5,TRBD2,CSARDRLAGGHGETQYF,TGCAGTGCTAGAGACCGACTAGCGGGAGGTCATGGGGAGACCCAGTACTTC
TRBV5-1,-,TRBJ2-5,TRBD2,CASSFGSGAGQETQYF,TGCGCCAGCAGCTTTGGTAGCGGGGCCGGCCAAGAGACCCAGTACTTC
TRBV18,many,TRBJ1-6,-,CASSRGVNSPLHF,TGTGCCAGCTCGAGGGGGGTTAATTCACCCCTCCACTTT
TRBV7-2,many,TRBJ1-3,TRBD1,CASQDRPGNTIYF,TGTGCCAGCCAGGACAGGCCTGGAAACACCATATATTTT
TRBV5-1,-,TRBJ1-2,-,CASSLYGDPNYGYTF,TGCGCCAGCAGCTTGTATGGGGATCCTAACTATGGCTACACCTTC
TRBV5-1,many,TRBJ1-2,TRBD1,CASSAGTGAMYGYTF,TGCGCCAGCAGCGCGGGGACAGGGGCGATGTATGGCTACACCTTC
TRBV5-1,many,TRBJ1-1,-,CASSLHILGGSTEAFF,TGCGCCAGCAGCTTACATATCCTTGGGGGGAGCACTGAAGCTTTCTTT
TRBV5-1,many,TRBJ2-3,-,CASSDYSFDTQYF,TGCGCCAGCAGCGACTATTCCTTCGATACGCAGTATTTT
TRBV11-3,many,TRBJ2-7,-,CASSPLGGGIRTYEQYF,TGTGCCAGCAGCCCTTTAGGTGGCGGGATCAGGACCTACGAGCAGTACTTC
TRBV28,many,TRBJ2-7,-,CASCTEFRGEQYF,TGTGCCAGCTGTACGGAGTTCCGCGGCGAGCAGTACTTC
TRBV20-1,many,TRBJ1-5,-,CSARVSSNQPQHF,TGCAGTGCTAGAGTTAGTAGCAATCAGCCCCAGCATTTT
TRBV6-1,-,TRBJ2-2,TRBD2,CASSDGTSDTGELFF,TGTGCAAGCAGTGACGGGACTAGCGACACCGGGGAGCTGTTTTTT
TRBV4-3,many,TRBJ1-1,-,CASSQDAGNTEAFF,TGCGCCAGCAGCCAAGATGCAGGGAACACTGAAGCTTTCTTT
TRBV7-2,-,TRBJ2-7,TRBD1,CASSVSGDRVSWRTTYEQYF,TGTGCCAGCAGTGTCTCTGGGGACAGGGTTAGCTGGAGGACCACCTACGAGCAGTACTTC
TRBV28,many,TRBJ2-1,-,CASTQAFSYNEQFF,TGTGCCAGCACACAGGCGTTCTCCTACAATGAGCAGTTCTTC
TRBV29-1,-,TRBJ2-6,-,CSVEAPNSGANVLTF,TGCAGCGTTGAAGCCCCAAACTCTGGGGCCAACGTCCTGACTTTC
TRBV28,many,TRBJ1-5,TRBD1,CASSLAAGTGVGRAQHF,TGTGCCAGCAGTTTAGCCGCCGGGACAGGCGTAGGACGAGCCCAGCATTTT
TRBV6-2/TRBV6-3,many,TRBJ2-3,-,CASSYSKVDTDTQYF,TGTGCCAGCAGTTACTCGAAGGTGGACACAGATACGCAGTATTTT
TRBV20-1,many,TRBJ1-1,-,CSASGEGTEAFF,TGCAGTGCTTCAGGGGAGGGCACTGAAGCTTTCTTT
TRBV11-3,-,TRBJ2-1,TRBD2,CASSLGASGRSGANNEQFF,TGTGCCAGCAGCTTAGGGGCTAGCGGGCGGAGTGGGGCAAACAATGAGCAGTTCTTC
TRBV29-1,many,TRBJ2-3,-,CSVSGGASDTQYF,TGCAGCGTTTCGGGGGGCGCATCAGATACGCAGTATTTT
TRBV11-2,many,TRBJ2-2,TRBD1,CASSLDPPDRAYTGELFF,TGTGCCAGCAGCTTAGACCCCCCGGACAGGGCATACACCGGGGAGCTGTTTTTT
TRBV7-6,many,TRBJ1-5,-,CASSLTFGQPQHF,TGTGCCAGCAGCTTAACGTTCGGTCAGCCCCAGCATTTT
TRBV18,once,TRBJ2-1,-,CASSPKYVQGRNEQFF,TGTGCCAGCTCACCGAAGTACGTACAGGGGAGGAATGAGCAGTTCTTC
TRBV7-9,-,TRBJ1-1,-,CASSLHGKGRTEALF,TGTGCCAGCAGCTTACACGGAAAGGGAAGGACTGAAGCTTTATTT
TRBV2,many,TRBJ1-6,TRBD1,CASSTTGGNSPLHF,TGTGCCAGCAGCACCACAGGGGGCAATTCACCCCTCCACTTT
TRBV20-1,many,TRBJ2-1,TRBD2,CSARALSGNYYNEQFF,TGCAGTGCTAGAGCCCTGAGCGGGAACTATTACAATGAGCAGTTCTTC
TRBV6-1,many,TRBJ1-1,-,CASSTTMKTGVNTEAFF,TGTGCCAGCAGTACGACCATGAAAACGGGTGTGAACACTGAAGCTTTCTTT
TRBV19,-,TRBJ2-5,-,CASSASSTSPPETQYF,TGTGCCAGTAGTGCCTCTTCGACTAGTCCCCCAGAGACCCAGTACTTC
TRBV28,-,TRBJ1-3,-,CASSPLGGGNTIYF,TGTGCCAGCAGTCCACTGGGGGGCGGAAACACCATATATTTT
TRBV20-1,-,TRBJ2-3,-,CSARWRVYTDTQYF,TGCAGTGCTAGATGGCGGGTGTACACAGATACGCAGTATTTT
TRBV4-1,-,TRBJ1-2,-,CASSQERSRAGSVYTF,TGCGCCAGCAGCCAAGAACGGTCTCGGGCGGGTAGCGTCTACACCTTC
TRBV19,many,TRBJ2-5,TRBD2,CASSLAGGRETQYF,TGTGCCAGTAGTCTAGCGGGAGGAAGGGAGACCCAGTACTTC
TRBV6-1,many,TRBJ1-6,-,CASKQLESSPLHF,TGTGCCAGCAAACAACTAGAGAGTTCACCCCTCCACTTT
TRBV5-1,many,TRBJ2-2,TRBD2,CASSKLADPNTGELFF,TGCGCCAGCAGCAAACTAGCGGACCCGAACACCGGGGAGCTGTTTTTT
TRBV9,many,TRBJ2-1,-,CASSPQYNEQFF,TGTGCCAGCAGCCCCCAGTACAATGAGCAGTTCTTC
TRBV12-3/TRBV12-4,many,TRBJ2-2,-,CASSLGGVNGELFF,TGTGCCAGCAGCTTAGGAGGGGTTAACGGGGAGCTGTTTTTT
TRBV7-2,-,TRBJ1-1,-,CASILGGQGGRESFF,TGTGCCAGCATCCTAGGAGGGCAGGGTGGGAGGGAATCTTTCTTT
TRBV20-1,many,TRBJ1-5,-,CSARGGDTGPNQPQHF,TGCAGTGCTAGAGGTGGGGACACCGGCCCCAATCAGCCCCAGCATTTT
TRBV5-6,many,TRBJ1-2,-,CASSLLNGYTF,TGTGCCAGCAGCTTGCTTAATGGCTACACCTTC
TRBV20-1,many,TRBJ2-7,TRBD1,CSAHDRGKIYEQYF,TGCAGTGCTCACGACAGGGGGAAGATCTACGAGCAGTACTTC
TRBV7-2,many,TRBJ1-2,-,CASSLGYKDGGGYTF,TGTGCCAGCAGCCTGGGGTATAAGGATGGGGGAGGCTACACCTTC